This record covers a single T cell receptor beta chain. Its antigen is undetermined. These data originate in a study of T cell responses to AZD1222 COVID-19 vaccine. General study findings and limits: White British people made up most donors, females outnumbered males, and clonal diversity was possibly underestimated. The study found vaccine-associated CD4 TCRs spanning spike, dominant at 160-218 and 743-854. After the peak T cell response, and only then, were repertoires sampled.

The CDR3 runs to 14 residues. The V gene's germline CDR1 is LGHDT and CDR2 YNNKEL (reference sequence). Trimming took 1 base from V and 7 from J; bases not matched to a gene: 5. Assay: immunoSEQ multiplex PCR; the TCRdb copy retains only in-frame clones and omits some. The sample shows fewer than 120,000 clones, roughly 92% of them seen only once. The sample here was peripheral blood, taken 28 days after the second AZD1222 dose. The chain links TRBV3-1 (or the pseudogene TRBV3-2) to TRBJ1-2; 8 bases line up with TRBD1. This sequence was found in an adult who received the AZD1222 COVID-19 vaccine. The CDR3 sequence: CASSQVRGPGGYTF. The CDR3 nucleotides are TGTGCCAGCAGCCAAGTCAGGGGGCCGGGTGGCTACACCTTC.